The T cell receptor beta chain described here comes from a study of Ad26.COV2.S vaccination and SARS-CoV-2 variants. Study-level results: Similar non-spike TCR breadth was observed in recipients of vaccine and of placebo. It was reported that spike-specific CD8+ and CD4+ T cell responses were substantially broad after vaccination.

The germline gives CDR1 SGHTA, CDR2 FQGNSA. V shed 5 bases and J shed 3 bases, with 10 bases lying between them. This CDR3 comprises 13 residues. Measured with immunoSEQ multiplex PCR; TCRdb has only the in-frame clones, and not every one. The sample yields about 350,000 clones, about 88% seen once. As for treatment: about 20 received Ad26.COV2.S at low or high dose, single or two shots; about 5 received placebo; per-sample allocation not given. Repertoires come from day 63 after the first vaccine or placebo injection. Worth noting for this clone: What it binds is not known.

The TCR was taken from a person between 18 and 59 years old who received the Ad26.COV2.S COVID-19 vaccine or a placebo. The chain recombines TRBV7-2 with TRBJ1-1; D ambiguous. The material sequenced was peripheral blood, taken in a trial of Ad26.COV2.S vaccine versus placebo. CDR3 bases: TGTGCCAGCAGCGCCCAGAGGGACACTGAAGCTTTCTTT. It specifies CASSAQRDTEAFF.